This T cell receptor beta chain is from a study of spatial heterogeneity in lung cancer (dated by TCRdb to between 2017 and 2020). Background on the whole study: More beta-chain than alpha-chain transcripts were consistently detected, likely reflecting higher beta-chain transcript abundance. The study quantitatively compared TCR alpha and beta repertoires across multiple tumor regions, matched nontumor lung and blood in non-small cell lung cancer. In tumor regions, TCR transcript counts showed a strong correlation with a T cell transcriptional module score from matched bulk RNA-seq. Nonsynonymous mutation counts, determined by whole-exome sequencing of tumor tissue, were related to features of the TCR repertoire. In the raw uncorrected reads, each unique combination of TCR and UMI appeared more than ten times on average. Both alpha and beta chains were TCR-sequenced in roughly 200 tumor regions, roughly 70 matched nontumor lung samples and some 56 PBMC samples obtained at surgery. Overall results and qualifications from the work: The count of ubiquitous expanded TCRs correlated with the count of ubiquitous nonsynonymous mutations, and the count of regional expanded TCRs correlated with the count of regional nonsynonymous mutations. Confirming at a functional level the hypothesis that regional TCRs recognize regional mutations was considered to require additional single-cell paired TCR alpha and beta sequencing. TCR-seq coverage of tumor T cells was estimated to be only roughly 7.5% for alpha chains and around 13% for beta chains. The tumor nonsynonymous mutation count correlated with the number of expanded intratumoral alpha and beta TCRs.

The library was made by 5' RACE. TCRdb shows the sequencer as NextSeq 500. To allow correction of PCR and sequencing errors, the TCR library protocol tagged every TCR cDNA molecule with a unique molecular identifier. The paper's processing steps were these. TCR identification, UMI-based error correction and CDR3 extraction were all carried out with Decombinator tools. TCRs above a frequency of 2 per 1,000, corresponding to the top 1% of the tumor frequency distribution, were defined as expanded. Expanded tumor TCRs were classed as regional if statistically deemed absent (corrected P<0.05) from at least one tumor region, otherwise ubiquitous. Renyi diversity was computed with the R vegan package after each repertoire had been subsampled 100 times to 5,000 TCRs. To build CDR3 similarity networks, amino acid triplet string-kernel similarity was used, and CDR3s were connected when their pairwise similarity was above 0.82. TCRdb cleaned the public reads at Q25 with fastp, built clones with MiXCR and kept in-frame beta chains. Each CDR3 protein gets just one entry, which takes the most common genes and DNA from the rows behind it. The V and J calls, along with clone size, are taken from TCRdb and not from the paper's own processing. In all, the sample holds more than 10,000 distinct CDR3 sequences, and 5.1% of those were seen once. The leading ten clones occupy approximately 25% of the sample.

The CDR3 starts with the cysteine, ends with the phenylalanine, and has 16 residues. Left in the record is the CDR3 DNA by itself, 48 bases read in frame from the first base. V sheds 0 bases and J sheds 6 bases, leaving 12 bases between their ends. The germline V gene gives CDR1 as MGHRA and CDR2 as YSYEKL. This clonotype was counted at least ten times. The antigen it recognizes is unknown. No quality values exist for individual bases; no much larger clone is one base distant. Reading the label with the study, this specimen's time point is: sample taken at primary tumor resection. Samples were obtained from 72 patients with early-stage, untreated non-small cell lung cancer from the lung TRACERx cohort. TCR sequencing used whole RNA extracted from tumor and nontumor lung tissue, or from cryopreserved PBMC samples, without cell sorting. Patients were selected for TCR sequencing only if sufficient RNA was available from at least two tumor regions. Tumor and adjacent nontumor lung specimens were reviewed by a lung pathologist before selection.

This material consisted of lung tumor tissue, taken at surgery. Recombination joined TRBV4-1 with TRBJ1-6, with the D gene not confidently named. The receptor comes from a male donor with early-stage non-small cell lung cancer. The DNA sequence is as follows: TGCGCCAGCAGCCAAGAGGGCTTACCGCCTAATTCACCCCTCCACTTT. Translated, it gives CASSQEGLPPNSPLHF.